One sample yielded the 5 T cell receptor beta chains listed below, sequenced in a study of CD8 T cells in ankylosing spondylitis. Each CDR3 protein gets one entry after TCRdb re-called the 5' RACE reads with MiXCR. The table has around 130,000 distinct CDR3 sequences, over 15% seen once. Antigen specificity for these receptors is unknown. General observations from the study: In ankylosing spondylitis blood, a motif of seven to nine highly homologous TCR beta variants appeared characteristic.

The sequencing input was blood, either unsorted or a sorted T cell fraction (not recorded which). The receptors stem from a male donor with ankylosing spondylitis.

This clonotype was picked up a small number of times. J is TRBJ2-5 and V is TRBV28; 8 bases are a match to TRBD1. This CDR3 spans 16 amino acids. J was trimmed by 5 bases and V by 6 bases; bases with no gene match: 14. Germline CDR1 and CDR2: MDHEN and SYDVKM. The CDR3 sequence: CASSKSDQGARETQYF. CDR3 nucleotides: TGTGCCAGCAGCAAATCCGATCAGGGGGCGCGGGAGACCCAGTACTTC.

Notes on this clonotype: The junction differs from germline at one of its ends, possibly a read error. The V and J genes are TRBV12-3 or TRBV12-4 and TRBJ2-7; TRBD1 aligns across 7 bases. This CDR3 has 9 amino acids. The CDR3 bases are TGCTGGACAGGCTACGAGCAGTACTTC. Protein: CWTGYEQYF.

This chain joins TRBV2 and TRBJ2-5; no clear D gene. Trimming took 3 bases from V and 5 from J, leaving 13 bases between them. This CDR3 is built from 14 residues. Germline loops: CDR1 SNHLY, CDR2 FYNNEI. The CDR3 here is CASSDLKWAETQYF. The CDR3 region has the DNA TGTGCCAGCAGTGACCTCAAGTGGGCGGAGACCCAGTACTTC.

This clonotype was counted ten times or more. The chain combines TRBV6-2 or TRBV6-3 with TRBJ2-2; 7 nucleotides match TRBD2. CDR1 MNHEY and CDR2 SVGEGT come from the germline V gene. This CDR3 spans 16 amino acids. V lost 5 bases and J lost 7; bases outside the gene matches: 13. CDR3 nucleotide sequence: TGTGCCAGCAGTCCTAGCTGGCGGGAGATGGGCGGGGAGCTGTTTTTT. Translation gives CASSPSWREMGGELFF.

The chain's CDR3 is CASSPDHRNTIYF. In DNA form, the CDR3 reads TGTGCCAGCAGCCCGGACCATAGAAACACCATATATTTT. This chain connects TRBV6-1 to TRBJ1-3; D is uncertain. V was trimmed by 6 bases and J by 5 bases, leaving 11 bases between them. Per germline, CDR1 MNHNS and CDR2 SASEGT. The CDR3 has 13 residues.